Below, 15 T cell receptor beta chains from the same sample are listed, as sequenced in a study of blood T cell repertoires in COVID-19. The data were produced by immunoSEQ multiplex PCR, yet TCRdb's version contains in-frame clones alone and is incomplete. In the table there are roughly 99,000 clones, 70% to 90% of which are singletons. Sequenced sample: peripheral blood. These receptors originate from a man aged 50 or older with COVID-19, enrolled during active disease.

This clone showed up just a few times. The sample carries other DNA sequences with the same CDR3. This chain links TRBV27 with TRBJ2-1, with TRBD2 as a possible D gene (5 bases). Trimming removed 0 bases from V and 0 bases from J, with 6 bases in between. This CDR3 has 15 residues. The germline CDR1 and CDR2 sequences are MNHEY and SMNVEV (reference sequence). The CDR3 sequence: CASSLSGSSYNEQFF. Written as DNA, the CDR3 is TGTGCCAGCAGTTTATCGGGGAGCTCCTACAATGAGCAGTTCTTC.

Only one count was recorded for this clone. The chain has TRBV7-9 and TRBJ1-5; 7 bases align to TRBD1. The CDR3 is 16 residues long. V lost 4 bases, J lost 0 bases, and 6 bases stayed unmatched. The germline gives CDR1 SEHNR, CDR2 FQNEAQ (reference sequence). CDR3 loop: CASSWGTAYSNQPQHF. The CDR3 DNA sequence: TGTGCCAGCAGCTGGGGGACAGCTTATAGCAATCAGCCCCAGCATTTT.

The chain joins TRBV3-1 (or the pseudogene TRBV3-2) to TRBJ2-7; TRBD2 aligns across 9 bases. The junction had 12 bases not matched to a gene; V was cut back by 3 bases and J by 3 bases. Germline V lookup: CDR1 LGHDT, CDR2 YNNKEL (reference sequence). This CDR3 has 17 residues. CDR3 nucleotide sequence: TGTGCCAGCAGCCAGACTAGACGAGCGGGAGGATACTACGAGCAGTACTTC. Its protein product is CASSQTRRAGGYYEQYF.

The chain joins TRBV6-5 to TRBJ1-6, with TRBD1 matching over 9 bases. The junction had 6 bases not matched to a gene; V was cut back by 0 bases and J by 9 bases. Germline V gene lookup returns CDR1 MNHEY and CDR2 SVGAGI. The CDR3 loop spans 16 amino acids. The CDR3 bases are TGTGCCAGCAGTTACTCGTTACAGGGGGCAGGTTCACCCCTCCACTTT. It specifies CASSYSLQGAGSPLHF.

This rearrangement joins TRBV28 to TRBJ2-7; 9 nucleotides align to TRBD1. Germline CDR1 MDHEN, CDR2 SYDVKM. The CDR3 is made up of 14 amino acids. With 2 bases clipped from V and 4 bases from J, the junction kept 3 bases outside the gene matches. The CDR3 loop reads CASSLGTGLYEQYF. CDR3 DNA sequence: TGTGCCAGCAGTTTAGGGACAGGGCTATACGAGCAGTACTTC. The variable domain in full, completed from reference TRBV28 and TRBJ2-7, reads DVKVTQSSRYLVKRTGEKVFLECVQDMDHENMFWYRQDPGLGLRLIYFSYDVKMKEKGDIPEGYSVSREKKERFSLILESASTNQTSMYLCASSLGTGLYEQYFGPGTRLTVT.

V gene TRBV7-9 combines with J gene TRBJ2-2; D is possibly TRBD1 (6 bases). Germline V gives CDR1 SEHNR, CDR2 FQNEAQ (reference sequence). The V gene lost 5 bases and the J gene lost 8 bases, with 15 bases spanning the gap. This CDR3 spans 14 amino acids. Written as DNA, the CDR3 is TGTGCCAGCAGCCTCGCATTACAGGGAGGGGAGCTGTTTTTT. Protein: CASSLALQGGELFF.

The chain has TRBV29-1 and TRBJ1-1, with TRBD1 as a possible D gene (6 bases). Germline values: CDR1 SQVTM, CDR2 ANQGSEA. This CDR3 has 13 residues. V was clipped by 7 bases and J by 0 bases, with 12 bases between them. In nucleotides, the CDR3 is TGCAGCGCAACCGGACAGCTGAACACTGAAGCTTTCTTT. Translated: CSATGQLNTEAFF.

The chain couples TRBV27 to TRBJ1-5; D is uncertain. V was clipped by 0 bases and J by 4 bases, with 10 bases between them. From germline, CDR1 is MNHEY and CDR2 SMNVEV (reference sequence). CDR3 length equals 15 residues. CDR3 sequence (DNA): TGTGCCAGCAGTTTATCGAGGGCGGGAAATCAGCCCCAGCATTTT. Its translation: CASSLSRAGNQPQHF.

This clone was recorded only once. CDR3: CASSANGGAGYEQYF. CDR3 DNA sequence: TGTGCCAGCAGCGCGAATGGGGGCGCGGGCTACGAGCAGTACTTC. The rearrangement uses TRBV11-2 and TRBJ2-7; a possible D gene is TRBD1 (6 bases). The germline V and J ends were trimmed by 5 bases and 3 bases, with 17 bases remaining between them. The CDR3 loop spans 15 amino acids. CDR1 is SGHAT and CDR2 is FQNNGV in the germline V gene.

The gene calls are TRBV6-6 and TRBJ2-3; no clear D gene. Trimming left V 1 base short and J 1 base short, with 12 bases between. The CDR3 has 16 residues. From germline, CDR1 is MNHNY and CDR2 SVGAGI (reference sequence). CDR3 in amino acids: CASSYYTALRTDTQYF. In DNA form, the CDR3 reads TGTGCCAGCAGTTACTACACAGCTCTTCGCACAGATACGCAGTATTTT.

The gene calls are TRBV6-2 or TRBV6-3 and TRBJ1-6; TRBD1 matches 8 bases. Germline CDR1 MNHEY, CDR2 SVGEGT. V trimming: 5 bases; J trimming: 8 bases; junction bases outside the gene matches: 11. The CDR3 consists of 16 residues. CDR3 sequence: CASSVRTGRGDSPLHF. CDR3 coding DNA: TGTGCCAGCAGTGTCCGGACAGGGAGAGGGGATTCACCCCTCCACTTT.

This clone occurred once. The genes are TRBV5-3 and TRBJ1-6, with D hard to call. TRBV5-3 carries the ORF label, with uncertain function. Trimming removed 7 bases from V and 7 bases from J, with 9 bases in between. This CDR3 has 12 amino acids. The chain's CDR3 is CARAFVNSPLHF. CDR3 bases: TGTGCCAGAGCGTTCGTCAATTCACCCCTCCACTTT.

The chain employs TRBV7-6 and TRBJ1-3, with D maybe TRBD1 (5 bases). Germline lookup yields CDR1 SGHVS and CDR2 FNYEAQ. This CDR3 has 16 residues. V was cut by 0 bases and J by 1 base, with 10 bases left in between. CDR3 loop: CASSLAQGGSGNTIYF. The CDR3 DNA follows: TGTGCCAGCAGCTTAGCCCAGGGAGGGTCTGGAAACACCATATATTTT.

The rearrangement uses TRBV5-6 and TRBJ1-6, with 7 positions matching TRBD1. V was clipped by 0 bases and J by 9 bases; unmatched bases: 9. CDR1 is SGHDT and CDR2 is YYEEEE in the germline V gene. This CDR3 spans 16 amino acids. CDR3 bases: TGTGCCAGCAGCTTGGGGGACAGCCCTCTTCGTTCACCCCTCCACTTT. This encodes CASSLGDSPLRSPLHF.

This chain connects TRBV6-5 to TRBJ1-1, with 7 bases that match TRBD1. Germline V gene lookup returns CDR1 MNHEY and CDR2 SVGAGI. This CDR3 is 13 amino acids long. V shed 5 bases and J 3 bases; nucleotides not matched to a gene: 3. This chain's CDR3 is CASSLDRDTEAFF. In DNA form, the CDR3 reads TGTGCCAGCAGTCTCGACAGGGACACTGAAGCTTTCTTT.